This T cell receptor (beta chain) was recorded in a study of cytomegalovirus exposure and HLA in healthy donors (dated by TCRdb to 2016 to 2017). For context, the study as a whole: In an earlier analysis of approximately 640 of the donors, 276 Gb of sequence data and 117 million unique TCR beta sequences from about 179 million T cells were reported. To decide whether each TCR beta V gene segment behaved as functional or pseudogenic, an earlier analysis of some 540 of the donors relied on high-throughput TCR beta sequencing. An early release that covered about 600 HLA-typed donors contained around 300 gigabases of sequencing data and approximately 85 million unique TCR sequences. The number of donors typed differed by locus, with roughly 629-640 for A, B, C, DRB1 and DQB1, around 500 for DQA1, approximately 570 for DPA1, and some 440 for DPB1. Donor age, sex, ethnicity and CMV serostatus were collected together with the repertoire data. Because of strong linkage in the cohort, roughly five DR-DQ haplotypes were treated as single units for association and clustering. High-throughput TCR immunosequencing, statistical association of individual TCRs with disease status, and machine learning were combined to predict cytomegalovirus infection status. Of the roughly 400 genotyped donors, less than 85% were placed in the genetic ancestry cluster associated with self-reported Caucasian donors. The study used immunosequencing to profile the T cell repertoires of approximately 650 subjects and linked those repertoires to cytomegalovirus serostatus. The aim of the study was to test whether cataloging public T cell receptors could identify signatures of past pathogen exposure. To study patterns of TCR occurrence, a later analysis re-analyzed previously published TCR beta repertoires from more than 550 donors and added high-resolution HLA genotyping. Along with the roughly 670-subject first cohort, a separate validation cohort of around 110 different subjects was used. HLA typing covered class I and class II loci at four-digit resolution. Every repertoire in the discovery cohort had been generated on one and the same sequencing platform. The later analysis used no new phenotypic data to find candidate immune exposures, relying instead on TCR beta sequences and their occurrence across donors. Among over 350 genotyped donors of the cohort, an average of around 240,000 unique TCR beta nucleotide sequences were sequenced per donor, roughly 18% of them non-productive. In a later genetic analysis, genome-wide SNP genotypes for about 55% of the 666 donors were used, and that subset was treated as a discovery cohort.

The paper as a whole reports these results and caveats: Linkage disequilibrium might explain the correlated functional status among segregating V segments, but an unknown experimental factor could not be excluded. A later analysis reported that several top co-occurrence clusters appeared linked to parvovirus B19, influenza, CMV and Epstein-Barr virus. Compared with the roughly 670-donor mean, donors in an Asian-associated ancestry cluster had fewer N-insertions in productive TCRs, according to a later genetic analysis. In a later analysis, HLA-associated TCR beta chains showed more clonal expansion and lower generation probabilities than non-associated chains that were equally common. This cohort had only TCR beta chains sequenced, and the lack of alpha or paired-chain data limited which features could be detected. HLA typing was unavailable for some donors at each locus, so association tests used only the typed subset. CMV serostatus was the only immune exposure information available for the cohort. In an earlier analysis of fewer than 700 of the donors, most TCR beta V segments appeared in productive rearrangements about 87% or about 30% of the time, broadly matching IMGT annotations. Most CMV-associated TCR beta chains appeared to be HLA-restricted in a later analysis, and the HLA associations seemed to be driven largely by CMV exposure. Across donors, most TCR sequences were observed very rarely, whereas some public TCRs were present in many individuals. Some IMGT-functional V segments, including TRBV6-2 and TRBV6-3, could not be distinguished by the 87-base-pair reads and were therefore excluded. A total of around 150 TCR beta chains were listed by the study as associated with cytomegalovirus. The earlier analysis of approximately 560 of the donors excluded roughly 17 rarely observed V segments, including chromosome 9 orphons, because counts were too low. An association between a missense DCLRE1C variant and V-gene and J-gene trimming of TCR beta chains was found in a later genetic analysis and replicated in an independent cohort. According to the authors, the approach could potentially be generalized to other disease states and immunological phenotypes. Strong co-occurrence of HLA alleles, especially DR and DQ, made assigning TCR associations to individual alleles difficult. A later analysis found that TCR association rates varied across HLA loci, with DRB1 alleles showing the most associated TCRs and HLA-C alleles the fewest. A cluster of highly shared sequence variants was judged likely to be a technical artifact of the sequencing pipeline. In vitro tests confirmed that a few of the cytomegalovirus-associated TCR beta chains recognize cytomegalovirus antigens. A further reported finding was that TCR beta sequences accurately predicted the HLA-A and HLA-B alleles for most subjects in the first cohort. Presence/absence analyses assumed roughly uniform sequencing depth across donors, an assumption that may not hold. A later analysis associated 16,951 TCR beta sequences with specific HLA alleles at a false discovery rate of 0.05. Cytomegalovirus status was reported to be diagnosed by the classifier with high specificity and sensitivity in both the original and validation cohorts.

To prepare the library, the immunoSEQ multiplex PCR assay was applied. For the multiplex PCR, a mixture combining 60 forward primers for TCR Vbeta segments and 13 reverse primers for TCR Jbeta segments was used. Amplification of the CDR3 region of rearranged TCR beta genes was performed with a multiplex PCR assay on genomic DNA. The Illumina HiSeq System was used to sequence the amplified TCR beta libraries as 87-base-pair reads. As for the original processing: A later analysis tallied around 82 million unique TCR beta chains across the 640 or so repertoires, and about 10 million of those chains were shared by two or more donors. A nearest-neighbor algorithm error-corrected the raw reads and collapsed the reads into unique sequences, merging closely related sequences to remove PCR and sequencing errors. Alignment of CDR3 sequences to IMGT reference sequences was used to assign V, D and J gene segments. Each retained sequence needed at least a six-nucleotide match to both a V gene segment and a J gene segment. Rearrangements were called productive when the CDR3 lacked stop codons and stayed in frame with V and J; all others were non-productive. CDR3 was defined by IMGT convention, running from the second conserved V-encoded cysteine to the conserved J-encoded phenylalanine. In an earlier analysis of roughly 580 of the donors, sequences lacking an unambiguous match to a single V gene segment were excluded. In an earlier analysis of several hundred of the donors, V segments were called functional above 56.7% productive rearrangements and were called segregating when the between-donor standard deviation exceeded 5%. A statistical classification framework was developed to diagnose cytomegalovirus status using the catalog of TCR beta chain sequences. In a later analysis, V and J genes were assigned by comparing TCR nucleotide sequences against IMGT/GENE-DB human TR gene sequences. Using the TCRdist pipeline, a later analysis assigned CDR3 sequences along with most-parsimonious VDJ recombination scenarios. In a later analysis, every TCR beta chain was defined by the combination of its CDR3 amino acid sequence and its V-gene family, and reads without a unique V-gene family were dropped. A later analysis removed 592 highly shared, low-generation-probability nucleotide sequences to deal with suspected cross-contamination and a sequencing artifact. In a later analysis, a clonal expansion index was calculated for each public chain from normalized within-repertoire ranks of inferred template counts. A later analysis computed generation probabilities with a VDJ recombination model fitted to out-of-frame rearrangements, and checked the results against IGoR. In a later analysis, hypergeometric tests were used to score TCR-TCR, TCR-HLA and TCR-CMV co-occurrence, with a repertoire-size bias correction applied to TCR pairs. A later analysis estimated false discovery rates by permuting HLA or CMV assignments 20 times. A later analysis grouped co-occurring TCRs with DBSCAN, adding TCRdist sequence similarity when clustering within HLA-allele-positive subsets. Repertoires with fewer than 30,000 or more than 120,000 public chains, plus five repertoires with anomalous nucleotide sharing, were excluded from co-occurrence clustering. Here the immuneACCESS table is served through TCRdb, limited to in-frame sequences with V and J called. Missing clones are a known gap in these copies; in checked studies unresolved V genes cover under half, and the rest lacks a known reason. V and J calls and clone size are as listed in that table; D and trimming were resolved from the DNA. The sample table shows over 150,000 clones, and 65% to 90% are seen once. The leading ten clones occupy more than 0.95% of the sample.

The CDR3 holds 14 amino acids from the cysteine to the phenylalanine. This entry keeps only the CDR3 DNA: 42 bases, framed from base 1. Trimming costs V 3 bases and J 1 base, and their ends lie 9 bases apart. As encoded in the germline V gene, CDR1 is SGHNT while CDR2 is YENEEA. The cohort was made up of 666 healthy bone marrow donors. At the time of sampling, all cohort members were nominally healthy, though unrecorded immune exposures were likely present. The donor was CMV seropositive and belonged to the group of about 290 seropositive cohort members. A peripheral blood sample was collected from each donor, and TCR beta sequencing was performed on peripheral blood mononuclear cells. The Qiagen DNeasy Blood Extraction Kit was used to extract genomic DNA from the blood cell samples. To note about this clone: It has no known antigen specificity. No much larger clone is present one base from it, and per-base qualities are unavailable.

The receptor's source is a girl aged 2 to 9 in good health and CMV-seropositive. The rearrangement joined TRBV11-3 to TRBJ2-5; the D gene is unclear. The specimen was PBMCs. The CDR3 has the sequence CASSLSAAQETQYF. The nucleotides are TGTGCCAGCAGCTTGTCGGCGGCCCAAGAGACCCAGTACTTC.